The following is a T cell receptor (beta chain) sequence with its context. Its specificity is not known. These data belong to a study of cytomegalovirus exposure and HLA in healthy donors. Study-wide findings and caveats: Researchers had no immune exposure information except CMV serostatus available.

V shed 4 bases, J shed 1 base, and the junction held 8 bases outside the gene matches. Germline-derived CDR1 and CDR2 are SGHRS and YFSETQ. The CDR3 sequence is 16 residues long. Primers: 60 Vbeta forward and 13 Jbeta reverse. The assay was immunoSEQ multiplex PCR, and TCRdb's table has in-frame clones only and misses some. Of over 200,000 clones in the sample, about 84% were seen once. The sequenced sample was PBMCs. This TCR was recovered from a human donor in good health. The genes are TRBV5-1 and TRBJ2-7; 10 nucleotides line up with TRBD2. CDR3 coding DNA: TGCGCCAGCAGCCCGTTCGAGACTAGCGGGTCCTACGAGCAGTACTTC. It specifies CASSPFETSGSYEQYF.